This T cell receptor (beta chain) stems from a study of control samples from healthy donors and cancer patients. Clones were sequenced by immunoSEQ multiplex PCR, and TCRdb holds only the in-frame ones, with some missing. Of some 140,000 clones in the sample, around nine tenths were seen once. Trimming took off 7 bases at V and 1 base at J, with 13 bases between the two ends. Germline V CDR1 and CDR2: SEHNR, FQNEAQ (reference sequence). The CDR3 sequence is 14 residues long. The source of this sequence is a man under 40 in good health. The V gene is TRBV7-9, the J gene TRBJ1-1; D remains unclear. Input material: blood. The DNA of the CDR3 is TGTGCCAGCACTCAATCCTGGGGGAACACTGAAGCTTTCTTT. This gives the protein CASTQSWGNTEAFF.